This T cell receptor beta chain was found in a study of T cells in Graves' hyperthyroidism and ophthalmopathy. Study overall: Sampling of peripheral blood happened at initial diagnosis, prior to any treatment. Study observations and caveats: Stable hyperthyroidism was told apart from ophthalmopathy by a model built on 13 V-J features.

Patients were excluded because of uncontrolled infection, other autoimmune disease, pregnancy or lactation. It was at first hyperthyroidism diagnosis, before any ophthalmopathy symptoms, that the blood sample was taken. This clonotype was detected ten times or more. Its antigen is still unknown. Germline trimming cut 5 bases from V and 6 bases from J; bases unmatched to any gene: 7. Germline loops: CDR1 GTSNPN, CDR2 SVGIG (reference sequence). The CDR3 has 13 amino acids. From RNA transcripts, TCR beta CDR3 regions were amplified. Carried out on the TCR CDR3, a first-round RT-PCR used the HTBI primer set. One entry per CDR3 protein results from TCRdb running MiXCR on the multiplex PCR reads. In the table there are hundreds of thousands of distinct CDR3 sequences, about 17% of which are singletons.

The V gene is TRBV30, the J gene TRBJ1-5; TRBD1 matches at 7 bases. The sample taken for sequencing was blood. This clonotype was obtained from a woman in her fifties or sixties with Graves' hyperthyroidism that later progressed to Graves' ophthalmopathy. The CDR3 loop reads CAWGTDSGQPQHF. DNA of the CDR3: TGTGCCTGGGGGACAGACTCCGGTCAGCCCCAGCATTTT.